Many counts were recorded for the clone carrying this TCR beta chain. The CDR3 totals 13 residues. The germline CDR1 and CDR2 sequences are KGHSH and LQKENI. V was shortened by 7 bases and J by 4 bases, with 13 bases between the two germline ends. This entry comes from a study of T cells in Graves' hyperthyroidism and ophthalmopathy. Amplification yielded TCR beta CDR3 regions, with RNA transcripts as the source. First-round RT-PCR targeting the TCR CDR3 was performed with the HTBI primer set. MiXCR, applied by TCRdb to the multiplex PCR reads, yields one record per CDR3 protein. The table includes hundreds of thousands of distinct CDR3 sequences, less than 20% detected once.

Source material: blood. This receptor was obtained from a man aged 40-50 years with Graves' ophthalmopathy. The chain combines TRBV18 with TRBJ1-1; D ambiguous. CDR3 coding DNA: TGTGCCAGCTTCAAAAGTATGAGCACTGAAGCTTTCTTT. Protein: CASFKSMSTEAFF.